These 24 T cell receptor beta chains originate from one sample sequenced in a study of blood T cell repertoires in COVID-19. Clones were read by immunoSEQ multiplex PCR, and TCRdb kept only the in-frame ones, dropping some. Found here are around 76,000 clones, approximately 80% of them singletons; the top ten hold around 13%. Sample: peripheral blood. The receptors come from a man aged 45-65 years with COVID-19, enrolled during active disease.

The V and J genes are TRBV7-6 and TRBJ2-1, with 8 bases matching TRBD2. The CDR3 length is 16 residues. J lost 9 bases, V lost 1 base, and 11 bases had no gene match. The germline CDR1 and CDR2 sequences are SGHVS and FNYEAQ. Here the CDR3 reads CASSLGQGIAGSEQFF. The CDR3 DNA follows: TGTGCCAGCAGCTTAGGCCAGGGGATAGCGGGAAGTGAGCAGTTCTTC.

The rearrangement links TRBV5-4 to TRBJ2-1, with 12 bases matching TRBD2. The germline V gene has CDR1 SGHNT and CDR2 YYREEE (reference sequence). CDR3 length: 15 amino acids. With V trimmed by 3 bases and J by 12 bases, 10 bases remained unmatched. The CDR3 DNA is TGTGCCAGCAGCTCCCGACTAGCGGGAGTTTATGGGCAGTTCTTC. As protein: CASSSRLAGVYGQFF.

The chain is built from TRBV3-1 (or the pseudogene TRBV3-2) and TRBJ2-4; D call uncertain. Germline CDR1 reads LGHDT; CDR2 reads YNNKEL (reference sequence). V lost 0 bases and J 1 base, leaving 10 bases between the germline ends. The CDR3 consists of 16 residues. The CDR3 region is CASSQDAAMAKNIQYF. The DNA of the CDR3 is TGTGCCAGCAGCCAAGATGCGGCAATGGCCAAAAACATTCAGTACTTC.

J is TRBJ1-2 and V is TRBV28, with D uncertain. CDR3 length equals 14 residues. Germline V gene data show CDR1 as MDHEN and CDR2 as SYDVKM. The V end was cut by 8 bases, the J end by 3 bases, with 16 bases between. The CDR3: CASRPAGRDYGYTF. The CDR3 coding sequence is TGTGCCAGCCGTCCAGCGGGCCGAGACTATGGCTACACCTTC.

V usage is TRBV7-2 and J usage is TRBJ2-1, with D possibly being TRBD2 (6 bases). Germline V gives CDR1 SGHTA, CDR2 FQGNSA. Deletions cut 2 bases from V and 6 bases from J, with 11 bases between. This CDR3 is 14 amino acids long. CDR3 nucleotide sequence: TGTGCCAGCAGCTTACTTCGGGGAGGCAATGAGCAGTTCTTC. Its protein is CASSLLRGGNEQFF.

This CDR3 is CSGGPQETQYF. Written as DNA, the CDR3 is TGCAGTGGGGGGCCTCAAGAGACCCAGTACTTC. This chain joins TRBV20-1 and TRBJ2-5; tentatively, D is TRBD1 (6 bases). Trimming removed 7 bases from V and 2 bases from J, with 8 bases in between. There are 11 residues in the CDR3. Looked up from germline, CDR1 is DFQATT and CDR2 is SNEGSKA (reference sequence).

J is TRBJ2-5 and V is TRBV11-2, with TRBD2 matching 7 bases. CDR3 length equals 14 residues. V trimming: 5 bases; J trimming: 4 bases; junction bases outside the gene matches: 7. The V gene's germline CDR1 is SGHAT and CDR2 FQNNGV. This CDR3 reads CASSLVSSGETQYF. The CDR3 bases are TGTGCCAGCAGCCTGGTATCTAGCGGAGAGACCCAGTACTTC.

CDR3 DNA sequence: TGTGCCAGCTCACCGCGGGGGCCTAATTCACCCCTCCACTTT. It encodes CASSPRGPNSPLHF. The chain has TRBV18 and TRBJ1-6; TRBD1 might be the D (6 bases). The CDR3 spans 14 residues. CDR1 and CDR2 (germline): KGHSH, LQKENI. Trimming shortened V by 3 bases and J by 6 bases, and 9 bases separated the two germline ends.

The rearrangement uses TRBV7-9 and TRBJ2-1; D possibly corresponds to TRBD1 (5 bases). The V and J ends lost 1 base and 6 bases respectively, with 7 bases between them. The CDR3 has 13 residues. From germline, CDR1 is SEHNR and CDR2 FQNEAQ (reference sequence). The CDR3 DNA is TGTGCCAGCAGCTTAGGGGGCCCCAATGAGCAGTTCTTC. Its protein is CASSLGGPNEQFF.

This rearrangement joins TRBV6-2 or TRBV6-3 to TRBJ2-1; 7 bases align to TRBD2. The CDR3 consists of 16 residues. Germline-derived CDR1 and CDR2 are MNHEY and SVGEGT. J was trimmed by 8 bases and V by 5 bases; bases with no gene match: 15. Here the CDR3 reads CASSTIPGTISDEQFF. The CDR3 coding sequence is TGTGCCAGCAGTACCATACCCGGGACTATAAGCGATGAGCAGTTCTTC.

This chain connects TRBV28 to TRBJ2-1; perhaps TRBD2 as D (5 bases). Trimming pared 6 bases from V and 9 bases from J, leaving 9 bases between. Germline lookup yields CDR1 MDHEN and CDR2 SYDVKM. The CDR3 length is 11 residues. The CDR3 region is CASSAEGEQFF. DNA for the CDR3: TGTGCCAGCAGCGCCGAGGGTGAGCAGTTCTTC.

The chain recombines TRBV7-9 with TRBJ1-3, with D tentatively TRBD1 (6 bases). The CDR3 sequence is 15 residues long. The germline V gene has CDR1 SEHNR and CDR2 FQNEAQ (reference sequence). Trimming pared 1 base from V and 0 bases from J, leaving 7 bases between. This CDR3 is CASSLGTVSGNTIYF. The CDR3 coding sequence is TGTGCCAGCAGCTTAGGGACAGTCTCTGGAAACACCATATATTTT.

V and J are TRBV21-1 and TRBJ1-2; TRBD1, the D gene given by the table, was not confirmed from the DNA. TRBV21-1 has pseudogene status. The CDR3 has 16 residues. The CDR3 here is CASPLRWTGSNYGYTF. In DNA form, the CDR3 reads TGTGCCAGCCCCCTGAGATGGACAGGCTCTAACTATGGCTACACCTTC.

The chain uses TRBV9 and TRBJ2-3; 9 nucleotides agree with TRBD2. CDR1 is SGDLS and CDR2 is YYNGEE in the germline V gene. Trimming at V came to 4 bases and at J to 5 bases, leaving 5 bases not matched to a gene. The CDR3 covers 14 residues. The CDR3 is CASSNIAGEDTQYF. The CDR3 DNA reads TGTGCCAGCAGCAACATAGCGGGGGAAGATACGCAGTATTTT.

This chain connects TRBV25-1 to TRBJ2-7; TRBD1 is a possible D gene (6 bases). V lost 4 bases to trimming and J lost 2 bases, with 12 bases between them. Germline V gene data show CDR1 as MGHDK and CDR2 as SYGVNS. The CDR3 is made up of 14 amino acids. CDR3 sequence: CASSVPGQTYEQYF. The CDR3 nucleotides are TGTGCCAGCAGTGTCCCAGGACAGACCTACGAGCAGTACTTC.

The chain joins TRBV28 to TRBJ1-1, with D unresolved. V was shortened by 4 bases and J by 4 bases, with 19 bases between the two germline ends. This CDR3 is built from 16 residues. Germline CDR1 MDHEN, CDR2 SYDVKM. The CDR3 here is CASSSPGANSGTEAFF. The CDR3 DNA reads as TGTGCCAGCAGTTCCCCTGGAGCCAACTCCGGCACTGAAGCTTTCTTT.

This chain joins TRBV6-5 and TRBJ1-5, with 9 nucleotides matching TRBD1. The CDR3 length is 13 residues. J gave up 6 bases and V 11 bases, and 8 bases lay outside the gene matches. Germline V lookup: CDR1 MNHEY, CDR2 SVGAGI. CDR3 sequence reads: CAATDRGGQPQHF. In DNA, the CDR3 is TGTGCCGCGACGGACAGGGGCGGTCAGCCCCAGCATTTT.

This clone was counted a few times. The CDR3 DNA reads TGTGCCAGCAGCGAGGGGATTGCCGGGGAGCTGTTTTTT. Protein product: CASSEGIAGELFF. The chain combines TRBV9 with TRBJ2-2; D might be TRBD1 (5 bases). Germline V gene data show CDR1 as SGDLS and CDR2 as YYNGEE. The CDR3 is 13 amino acids. V lost 3 bases and J 6 bases, leaving 9 bases between the germline ends.

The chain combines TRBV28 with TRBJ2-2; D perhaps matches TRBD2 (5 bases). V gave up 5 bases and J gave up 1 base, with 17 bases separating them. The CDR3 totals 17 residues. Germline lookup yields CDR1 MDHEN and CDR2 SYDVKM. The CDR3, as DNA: TGTGCCAGCAGTCCGAGGGTCGCCTCGAGGAACACCGGGGAGCTGTTTTTT. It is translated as CASSPRVASRNTGELFF.

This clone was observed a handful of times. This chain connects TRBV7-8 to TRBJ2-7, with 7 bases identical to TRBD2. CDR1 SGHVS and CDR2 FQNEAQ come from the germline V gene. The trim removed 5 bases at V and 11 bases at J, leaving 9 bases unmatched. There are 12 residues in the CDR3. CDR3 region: CASSNQGGSEYF. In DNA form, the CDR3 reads TGTGCCAGCAGCAACCAGGGAGGGAGTGAGTACTTC.

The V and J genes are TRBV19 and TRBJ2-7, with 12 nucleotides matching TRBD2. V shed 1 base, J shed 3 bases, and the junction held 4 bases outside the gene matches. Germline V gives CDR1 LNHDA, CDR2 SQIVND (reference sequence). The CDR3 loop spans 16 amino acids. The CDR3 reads CASSIGLAGDFYEQYF. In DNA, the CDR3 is TGTGCCAGTAGTATAGGACTAGCGGGGGATTTCTACGAGCAGTACTTC.

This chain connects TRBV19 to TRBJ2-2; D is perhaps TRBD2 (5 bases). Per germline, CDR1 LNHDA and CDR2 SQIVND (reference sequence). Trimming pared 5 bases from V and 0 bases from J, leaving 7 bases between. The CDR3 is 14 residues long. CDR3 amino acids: CASSGSANTGELFF. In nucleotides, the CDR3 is TGTGCCAGTAGTGGTAGCGCGAACACCGGGGAGCTGTTTTTT.

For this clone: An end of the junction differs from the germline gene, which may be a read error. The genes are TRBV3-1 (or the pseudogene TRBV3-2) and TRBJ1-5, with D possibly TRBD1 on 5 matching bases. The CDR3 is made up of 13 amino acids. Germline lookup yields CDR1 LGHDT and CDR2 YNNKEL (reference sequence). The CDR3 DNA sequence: TGTGCCAGCAGACAAGCAGGGAATCAGCCCCAGCATTTT. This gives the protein CASRQAGNQPQHF.

CDR3 residues: CASSVDRDYYNEQFF. CDR3 DNA: TGTGCCAGCAGCGTAGATAGGGACTACTACAATGAGCAGTTCTTC. The chain has TRBV9 and TRBJ2-1, with 7 bases fitting TRBD2. Trimming took 0 bases from V and 3 from J; bases not matched to a gene: 3. Germline CDR1 and CDR2: SGDLS and YYNGEE. This CDR3 has 15 residues.